A selection of T cell receptor beta chains follows, all from one sample in a study of T-cell memory formation after mild COVID-19. TCRdb re-analysed the 5' RACE reads in MiXCR, keeping a single row per CDR3 protein. The repertoire holds around 340,000 distinct CDR3 sequences, with approximately 15% as singletons. Material: PBMCs or a T cell subset sorted from them (not recorded which). The source is a man younger than 30 who had mild COVID-19 (a few samples of this study predate the infection). Cell type and time point are not known. Both conserved end residues are part of each CDR3. A D gene is named only where the DNA matches it firmly. A row's size may be missing; if present it is once, few, many or a size class.

>TRBD1|TRBJ2-5|TRBV4-3|once
TGCGCCAGCAGCCAAGGGAATCAGGGGACAGGAGAGACCCAGTACTTC
CASSQGNQGTGETQYF
>TRBD2|TRBJ2-7|TRBV6-2/TRBV6-3|.
TGTGCCAGCAGGGATAGGGGACTAGCTTATTACGAGCAGTACTTC
CASRDRGLAYYEQYF
>.|TRBJ1-1|TRBV5-6|many
TGTGCCAGCAGCTTAAGGGCCAGGGGAACTGAAGCTTTCTTT
CASSLRARGTEAFF
>.|TRBJ2-5|TRBV7-9|many
TGTGCCAGCAGCTCTGGACGCCTAGAATCCCAAGAGACCCAGTACTTC
CASSSGRLESQETQYF
>.|TRBJ2-1|TRBV2|.
TGTGCCAGCAGTCTGATCAATGAGCAGTTCTTC
CASSLINEQFF
>.|TRBJ1-1|TRBV12-3/TRBV12-4|many
TGTGCCAGCAGCCGGGGATCGAACACTGAAGCTTTCTTT
CASSRGSNTEAFF
>TRBD1|TRBJ1-2|TRBV29-1|.
TGCAGCGTTGTAGGCCTCTGGCAGGGGGCGGATGGCTACACCTTC
CSVVGLWQGADGYTF
>.|TRBJ2-3|TRBV6-5|few
TGTGCCAGCAGGAAGTCGACGGGGCTGGTGGATACGCAGTATTTT
CASRKSTGLVDTQYF
>.|TRBJ1-1|TRBV3-1|.
TGTGCCAGCAGACGTCTCGGACATATGAACACTGAAGCTTTCTTT
CASRRLGHMNTEAFF
>.|TRBJ1-1|TRBV5-1|few
TGCGCCAGCAGCAAGGACAGCATGAACACTGAAGCTTTCTTT
CASSKDSMNTEAFF
>.|TRBJ1-5|TRBV4-1|.
TGCGCCAGCAGCCGTCAGGATTATAGCAATCAGCCCCAGCATTTT
CASSRQDYSNQPQHF
>TRBD2|TRBJ2-2|TRBV7-3|.
TGTGCCAGCAGAATCTTAGCGGGGGACACCGGGGAGCTGTTTTTT
CASRILAGDTGELFF
>.|TRBJ2-3|TRBV11-3|few
TGTGCCAGCAGCTTAACCGGAAGGGTGCAGTATTTT
CASSLTGRVQYF
>.|TRBJ1-1|TRBV12-3/TRBV12-4|few
TGTGCCAGCAGTTTAATAGCGAACACTGAAGCTTTCTTT
CASSLIANTEAFF
>TRBD1|TRBJ2-7|TRBV7-7|.
TGTGCCAGCAGCCACGGGACAGGGCTCTACGAGCAGTACTTC
CASSHGTGLYEQYF
>.|TRBJ1-4|TRBV5-1|once
TGCGCCAGCAGCTTGGCCCCGGCCCCTGAAAAACTGTTTTTT
CASSLAPAPEKLFF
>TRBD1|TRBJ2-2|TRBV11-3|few
TGTGCCAGCAGCTCTCGACAGGGGGCGAGCACCGGGGAGCTGTTTTTT
CASSSRQGASTGELFF
>TRBD2|TRBJ2-1|TRBV7-2|.
TGTGCCAGCAGCTTAGTGGGCGGGGGGCCATCCAATGAGCAGTTCTTC
CASSLVGGGPSNEQFF
>.|TRBJ1-1|TRBV3-1|few
TGTGCCAGCAGCCCGATCGACAGGAACACTGAAGCTTTCTTT
CASSPIDRNTEAFF
>.|TRBJ2-3|TRBV27|few
TGTGCCAGCAGTTTATTACAAGCGGAGGAGGGTTCAGATACGCAGTATTTT
CASSLLQAEEGSDTQYF
>.|TRBJ1-6|TRBV7-2|.
TGTGCCAGCAGCCCACAGGGCGGCGGGGGTACACCCCTCCACTTT
CASSPQGGGGTPLHF
>.|TRBJ2-1|TRBV5-1|.
TGCGCCAGCAGCTTCGACCCGCAGGGTGAACAGTTCTTC
CASSFDPQGEQFF